This is a list of T cell receptor beta chains from one sample in a study of T cells in Graves' hyperthyroidism and ophthalmopathy. TCRdb re-called the multiplex PCR reads with MiXCR, one entry per CDR3 protein. This sample yields hundreds of thousands of distinct CDR3 sequences, of which around 20% are seen a single time; roughly a third belongs to the top ten. The material sequenced was blood. Receptor source: a man younger than 40 with Graves' ophthalmopathy. The CDR3 runs from the conserved cysteine through the conserved F or W. The order of the fields is CDR3 DNA, CDR3 protein, J gene, clone size, V gene, D gene. D genes are given only for firm matches. Part of the rows lack a size; the others show once, few, many or a class for expanded clones.

DNA: TGCGCCAGCAGCTTGGAGAGCGGGAGGTACAATGAGCAGTTCTTC; CDR3: CASSLESGRYNEQFF; J: TRBJ2-1; size: many; V: TRBV5-1; D: TRBD2
DNA: TGTGCCAGCAGTGACAGGACAGGGATGAATGAGCAGTTCTTC; CDR3: CASSDRTGMNEQFF; J: TRBJ2-1; size: .; V: TRBV2; D: TRBD1
DNA: TGTGCCAGCGGCCAGACAGTACAGGTCGGGGAGCTGTTTTTT; CDR3: CASGQTVQVGELFF; J: TRBJ2-2; size: few; V: TRBV2; D: .
DNA: TGTGCCAGCAGATCCCAGGAGAATACGGGGGAGCAGTACTTC; CDR3: CASRSQENTGEQYF; J: TRBJ2-7; size: .; V: TRBV12-3/TRBV12-4; D: .
DNA: TGCGCCAGCAGGGCGGGAGGCGTGGTGACCCAGTACTTC; CDR3: CASRAGGVVTQYF; J: TRBJ2-5; size: .; V: TRBV5-1; D: TRBD2
DNA: TGTGCCAGCAGCGTAGAGACGGGGGGGGATACGCAGTATTTT; CDR3: CASSVETGGDTQYF; J: TRBJ2-3; size: few; V: TRBV9; D: TRBD2
DNA: TGTGCCAGCAGTTCTGCAGGCTCAGACCTGAACACTGAAGCTTTCTTT; CDR3: CASSSAGSDLNTEAFF; J: TRBJ1-1; size: many; V: TRBV28; D: .
DNA: TGTGCCTGGACAACCCCGGGACCAATGAGGGACTATGGCTACACCTTC; CDR3: CAWTTPGPMRDYGYTF; J: TRBJ1-2; size: many; V: TRBV30; D: .
DNA: TGTGCCAGCAGCTTGGAGGGGGCTCAGCCCCAGCATTTT; CDR3: CASSLEGAQPQHF; J: TRBJ1-5; size: many; V: TRBV5-6; D: TRBD1
DNA: TGTGCCAGCAGCTCCCCTACCACTGGGGCCAACGTCCTGACTTTC; CDR3: CASSSPTTGANVLTF; J: TRBJ2-6; size: many; V: TRBV11-2; D: .
DNA: TGTGCCAGCAGCCCACGAGTTGGGGGGGGTCAAGAGACCCAGTACTTC; CDR3: CASSPRVGGGQETQYF; J: TRBJ2-5; size: few; V: TRBV7-3; D: TRBD2
DNA: TGTGCCAGCAGCTTAGCCGGGACATCGACCTACGAGCAGTACTTC; CDR3: CASSLAGTSTYEQYF; J: TRBJ2-7; size: many; V: TRBV11-2; D: .
DNA: TGTGCCAGCAGCGTAGGGGGAGCCAAAAACATTCAGTACTTC; CDR3: CASSVGGAKNIQYF; J: TRBJ2-4; size: few; V: TRBV9; D: .
DNA: TGTGCCAGCAGTTTCCAGGGGCATAATTCACCCCTCCACTTT; CDR3: CASSFQGHNSPLHF; J: TRBJ1-6; size: .; V: TRBV27; D: .
DNA: TGTGCCAGCAGTTACTCGCACCTTCCCACAGGTGACTCACCCTACGAGCAGTACTTC; CDR3: CASSYSHLPTGDSPYEQYF; J: TRBJ2-7; size: many; V: TRBV6-2/TRBV6-3; D: .
DNA: TGTGCCAGCAGCTTACAGGGGCGGTCAGATGGCTACACCTTC; CDR3: CASSLQGRSDGYTF; J: TRBJ1-2; size: few; V: TRBV7-8; D: .
DNA: TGTGCCAGCAGGACGGGGGGGATCTACAATGAGCAGTTCTTC; CDR3: CASRTGGIYNEQFF; J: TRBJ2-1; size: .; V: TRBV3-1; D: TRBD2
DNA: TGCGCCAGCAGCCTTAGACAGAAGAACACTGAAGCTTTCTTT; CDR3: CASSLRQKNTEAFF; J: TRBJ1-1; size: .; V: TRBV4-1; D: .
DNA: TGTGCCAGTAGCGACTTATACAATGAGCAGTTCTTC; CDR3: CASSDLYNEQFF; J: TRBJ2-1; size: once; V: TRBV19; D: .
DNA: TGTGCCTGGAGACATGGAGGAGGATGGAACACTGAAGCTTTCTTT; CDR3: CAWRHGGGWNTEAFF; J: TRBJ1-1; size: many; V: TRBV30; D: .
DNA: TGTGCCAGCAGACGAACAGGGACCGGGGAGCTGTTTTTT; CDR3: CASRRTGTGELFF; J: TRBJ2-2; size: .; V: TRBV14; D: .
DNA: TGTGCCAGCAGCCCCCTAGGCGAACTGATGGAAAATACGCAGTATTTT; CDR3: CASSPLGELMENTQYF; J: TRBJ2-3; size: .; V: TRBV7-9; D: .
DNA: TGCAGTGCCCTCGGCGGGAGTGGGACAGATACGCAGTATTTT; CDR3: CSALGGSGTDTQYF; J: TRBJ2-3; size: many; V: TRBV20-1; D: TRBD2
DNA: TGTGCCAGCAGCTCCGGGACAGGATCCAGGGATACGCAGTATTTT; CDR3: CASSSGTGSRDTQYF; J: TRBJ2-3; size: many; V: TRBV7-9; D: TRBD1
DNA: TGTGCCAGCACTGTCGGGCCCACCGGGGAGCTGTTTTTT; CDR3: CASTVGPTGELFF; J: TRBJ2-2; size: few; V: TRBV12-3/TRBV12-4; D: .
DNA: TGTGCCAGCAGCCTATCGATTGCCGCAGATACGCAGTATTTT; CDR3: CASSLSIAADTQYF; J: TRBJ2-3; size: .; V: TRBV3-1; D: .
DNA: TGTGCCAGCTCCGGGATGAACACCGGGGAGCTGTTTTTT; CDR3: CASSGMNTGELFF; J: TRBJ2-2; size: .; V: TRBV5-6; D: .
DNA: TGCAGTGCTCGGGAGGGTGGTAATTCACCCCTCCACTTT; CDR3: CSAREGGNSPLHF; J: TRBJ1-6; size: few; V: TRBV20-1; D: .
DNA: TGTGCCATCAGTATCGGGACTAGCGGGGGGGCTTTGGAGACCCAGTACTTC; CDR3: CAISIGTSGGALETQYF; J: TRBJ2-5; size: few; V: TRBV10-3; D: TRBD2
DNA: TGTGCCAGCAGCCAGGCAGCGGGAACGTACAATGAGCAGTTCTTC; CDR3: CASSQAAGTYNEQFF; J: TRBJ2-1; size: few; V: TRBV14; D: TRBD2
DNA: TGTGCCAGCAGCTTAGGCGGGCACGAAAAACTGTTTTTT; CDR3: CASSLGGHEKLFF; J: TRBJ1-4; size: .; V: TRBV7-2; D: .
DNA: TGTGCCAGCAGGCTCGGGACAGGGGTCTACAATGAGCAGTTCTTC; CDR3: CASRLGTGVYNEQFF; J: TRBJ2-1; size: few; V: TRBV28; D: TRBD1
DNA: TGTGCCAGCAGCCAACAGGGGCAGCCCCAGCATTTT; CDR3: CASSQQGQPQHF; J: TRBJ1-5; size: .; V: TRBV16; D: .
DNA: TGTGCCAGCAGCCAAGCACTAGGGAACAATGAGCAGTTCTTC; CDR3: CASSQALGNNEQFF; J: TRBJ2-1; size: few; V: TRBV14; D: .
DNA: TGTGCCTGGAGTGTACTAGGGCTAGTAGGGACCGGGGAGCTGTTTTTT; CDR3: CAWSVLGLVGTGELFF; J: TRBJ2-2; size: .; V: TRBV30; D: .
DNA: TGTGCCAGCACCTCCGGGACAGGGAACACCGGGGAGCTGTTTTTT; CDR3: CASTSGTGNTGELFF; J: TRBJ2-2; size: many; V: TRBV6-1; D: TRBD1
DNA: TGTGCCTGGAGTGTAAGGGAGAACACTGAAGCTTTCTTT; CDR3: CAWSVRENTEAFF; J: TRBJ1-1; size: many; V: TRBV30; D: .
DNA: TGCAGTGCCCTTGTGGGACTAGCGGGAATCTCCTACAATGAGCAGTTCTTC; CDR3: CSALVGLAGISYNEQFF; J: TRBJ2-1; size: .; V: TRBV20-1; D: TRBD2
DNA: TGTGCCGCCTCCGGGACAGGGTTCACCGGGGAGCTGTTTTTT; CDR3: CAASGTGFTGELFF; J: TRBJ2-2; size: few; V: TRBV6-1; D: TRBD1
DNA: TGTGCCAGCAGCTTTGGACAGCGAGGTCAGCCCCAGCATTTT; CDR3: CASSFGQRGQPQHF; J: TRBJ1-5; size: .; V: TRBV13; D: .
DNA: TGTGCCAGCAGCCGCTCCTACGAGCAGTACTTC; CDR3: CASSRSYEQYF; J: TRBJ2-7; size: many; V: TRBV28; D: .